This T cell receptor (beta chain) was found in a study of blood T cell repertoires in COVID-19 (dated by TCRdb to about 2020). About the investigation overall: Samples covering the acute and convalescent phases of COVID-19 were provided by collaborators in the United States, Italy and Spain. The samples were drawn from the first 160 participants of the ongoing ImmuneRACE study and from 1,254 subjects provided by 6 global collaborators. The dataset comprised deeply sampled blood TCRbeta repertoires from subjects exposed to, actively infected with, or recovered from COVID-19. The repertoires were released in a freely available public database intended as a resource for research on the immune response to SARS-CoV-2. Sample metadata almost always included a de-identified subject ID, COVID-19 status, age in years and sex. The material from the prospective study consisted of cDNA or gDNA derived from T cells, B-cell-depleted T cells, or PBMCs. HLA class I and class II types, where available, came from metadata supplied by the sample provider rather than from assay-based typing. Beyond this particular receptor, the publication reports: Clinical and demographic metadata were provided uncurated, with the amount varying by source and participant.

TCRbeta CDR3 regions were amplified from genomic DNA by means of the immunoSEQ Assay, a bias-controlled multiplex PCR. Regarding the original processing steps: The number of nucleated cells in each sample was estimated from the amplification of reference gene primers within the assay. To quantify the absolute abundance of each unique TCRbeta CDR3 rearrangement, sequence reads were collapsed and filtered. Productive Simpson clonality was computed per sample as the square root of Simpson's diversity index over productive rearrangements. TCRdb obtained this table from immuneACCESS and retained in-frame rearrangements with V and J assigned. These tables miss some clones; where compared with another copy, unresolved V genes account for less than half of the shortfall, and the remainder is unexplained. V and J calls and clone size come straight from that table; D and trimming were deduced from the DNA. In this sample the table shows 150,000 to 200,000 clones, approximately 88% of which occur a single time. The top ten hold about 3.9% of the sample.

With regard to this clone: Its antigen is still unknown. Base qualities were left out, and no much larger clone turns up one base away.

Another Seattle source contributed samples from volunteer blood donors who had recovered from COVID-19. Collaborating institutions collected whole blood in K2EDTA tubes following their own protocols. For TCRbeta analysis, collaborator samples were shipped as frozen whole blood, as isolated PBMCs, or as DNA extracted from either sample type. Reading from cysteine to phenylalanine, the CDR3 counts 15 amino acids. Only CDR3 DNA remains: 45 bases, in frame from the first base. After removal of 4 bases from V and 2 bases from J, the junction retains 8 bases not matched to a gene. Taken from the germline V gene, the CDR1 and CDR2 loops are SGHRS and YFSETQ.

Sequencing was done on a sample of peripheral blood. The chain was built from TRBV5-1 and TRBJ1-1; 7 nucleotides in the junction match TRBD1. This clonotype was sampled from a woman aged 55-75 years who had recovered from COVID-19. In nucleotide form, the sequence is TGCGCCAGCAGCCTGACGACAGGGAGAAACACTGAAGCTTTCTTT. Its protein product is CASSLTTGRNTEAFF. The full variable domain, completed from the reference TRBV5-1 and TRBJ1-1 proteins outside the CDR3, reads KAGVTQTPRYLIKTRGQQVTLSCSPISGHRSVSWYQQTPGQGLQFLFEYFSETQRNKGNFPGRFSGRQFSNSRSEMNVSTLELGDSALYLCASSLTTGRNTEAFFGQGTRLTVV.